These 27 T cell receptor beta chains were sequenced from one sample in a study of T cell changes during pregnancy in multiple sclerosis (dated by TCRdb to about 2019). Preparation of the library involved the immunoSEQ multiplex PCR assay. The clones in this table, taken by TCRdb from immuneACCESS, are in-frame only. Not every clone is retained; where verified, under half of the shortfall comes from an unresolved V gene, and the cause of the rest is unknown. Present in this sample are roughly 120,000 clones, approximately 93% of which were seen just once. Of the sample, under 7% is held by the ten largest clones. This sample comprised peripheral blood, obtained before pregnancy. The source is a female donor with multiple sclerosis, enrolled in a pregnancy study.

V and J are TRBV5-1 and TRBJ2-7, with 10 positions matching TRBD1. CDR3 size: 13 residues. Germline CDR1 reads SGHRS; CDR2 reads YFSETQ. V dropped 5 bases and J dropped 6; count of bases not matched to a gene: 5. CDR3 nucleotides: TGCGCCAGCAGTCCGGGACAGGGGTCCGAGCAGTACTTC. Translated: CASSPGQGSEQYF.

The chain uses TRBV6-5 and TRBJ2-3, with TRBD2 matching 9 bases. The CDR3 runs 13 residues. In germline, CDR1 is MNHEY, CDR2 SVGAGI. V was pared by 6 bases and J by 5 bases, with 3 bases of the junction left unmatched. CDR3 DNA: TGTGCCAGCAGGGGGACTAGCTTAGATACGCAGTATTTT. Its translation: CASRGTSLDTQYF.

The chain recombines TRBV6-1 with TRBJ2-3, with D maybe TRBD2 (6 bases). The germline V gene has CDR1 MNHNS and CDR2 SASEGT. CDR3 size: 14 residues. Trimming took 8 bases from V and 0 from J, leaving 12 bases between them. The CDR3 loop reads CASLGLLSTDTQYF. The CDR3, as DNA: TGTGCCAGCCTAGGACTACTTAGCACAGATACGCAGTATTTT.

The genes are TRBV30 and TRBJ2-7; D possibly corresponds to TRBD1 (6 bases). CDR1 is GTSNPN, CDR2 SVGIG, per germline (reference sequence). The CDR3 is made up of 13 amino acids. Trimming took off 2 bases at V and 9 bases at J, with 17 bases between the two ends. CDR3 sequence reads: CAWSPTGTLGQYF. In nucleotides, the CDR3 is TGTGCCTGGAGTCCGACAGGCACTTTGGGGCAGTACTTC.

This chain uses TRBV5-1 with TRBJ2-7; 8 bases fit TRBD2. The CDR3 totals 17 residues. The germline gives CDR1 SGHRS, CDR2 YFSETQ. V lost 6 bases to trimming and J lost 1 base; unmatched junction nucleotides: 15. CDR3 bases: TGCGCCAGCACCCTATCGGGAGGGAGAATAGGGTCCTACGAGCAGTACTTC. Protein sequence: CASTLSGGRIGSYEQYF.

The chain couples TRBV6-1 to TRBJ1-5, with D possibly being TRBD1 (6 bases). Germline-derived CDR1 and CDR2 are MNHNS and SASEGT. The V end was cut by 6 bases, the J end by 2 bases, with 11 bases between. There are 14 residues in the CDR3. Written as DNA, the CDR3 is TGTGCCAGCAGCGCCCCAGGGGGCAATCAGCCCCAGCATTTT. It is translated as CASSAPGGNQPQHF.

The genes are TRBV4-1 and TRBJ1-3, with unresolved D. Germline assignment: CDR1 MGHRA and CDR2 YSYEKL. The CDR3 runs 16 residues. V lost 0 bases and J 0 bases, leaving 9 bases between the germline ends. This CDR3 reads CASSQESRFSGNTIYF. The CDR3 region has the DNA TGCGCCAGCAGCCAAGAAAGCCGGTTCTCTGGAAACACCATATATTTT.

The chain is built from TRBV4-1 and TRBJ1-1; 7 nucleotides line up with TRBD1. Germline CDR1 is MGHRA and CDR2 is YSYEKL. Trimming at V came to 1 base and at J to 7 bases, leaving 9 bases not matched to a gene. The CDR3 is 15 residues long. The DNA of the CDR3 is TGCGCCAGCAGCCAAGGATCGACAGGGTACCTTGAAGCTTTCTTT. Amino acids: CASSQGSTGYLEAFF.

The rearrangement joins TRBV2 to TRBJ2-3, with 9 bases identical to TRBD1. The length of the CDR3 is 14 residues. The germline CDR1 and CDR2 sequences are SNHLY and FYNNEI. V lost 6 bases and J lost 2; bases outside the gene matches: 3. The CDR3 region is CASSRDRATDTQYF. Written as DNA, the CDR3 is TGTGCCAGCAGCCGGGACAGGGCCACAGATACGCAGTATTTT.

The chain carries TRBV5-1 and TRBJ2-5; D may be TRBD1 (6 bases). Trimming pared 0 bases from V and 5 bases from J, leaving 17 bases between. The germline V gene encodes CDR1 SGHRS and CDR2 YFSETQ. The CDR3 is 16 residues long. The CDR3 DNA is TGCGCCAGCAGCTTGGACCCAGCCACGAGGGGGGAGACCCAGTACTTC. Translated, it gives CASSLDPATRGETQYF.

The chain joins TRBV28 to TRBJ2-5; a weak D match, TRBD2 (6 bases). Germline lookup yields CDR1 MDHEN and CDR2 SYDVKM. The V and J ends lost 4 bases and 5 bases respectively, with 17 bases between them. The CDR3 extends over 15 amino acids. This chain's CDR3 is CASSSQSAGRETQYF. Here the CDR3 DNA reads TGTGCCAGCAGTTCCCAGAGTGCGGGAAGGGAGACCCAGTACTTC.

The chain employs TRBV5-1 and TRBJ2-7; 7 bases are a match to TRBD2. The junction had 9 bases not matched to a gene; V was cut back by 4 bases and J by 5 bases. This CDR3 has 14 residues. The germline CDR1 and CDR2 sequences are SGHRS and YFSETQ. The CDR3 loop reads CASSPGGGVHEQYF. CDR3 sequence (DNA): TGCGCCAGCAGCCCCGGTGGGGGGGTCCACGAGCAGTACTTC. Full variable domain (rest looked up from reference TRBV5-1 and TRBJ2-7): KAGVTQTPRYLIKTRGQQVTLSCSPISGHRSVSWYQQTPGQGLQFLFEYFSETQRNKGNFPGRFSGRQFSNSRSEMNVSTLELGDSALYLCASSPGGGVHEQYFGPGTRLTVT.

The V gene is TRBV30, the J gene TRBJ2-3; the D gene is possibly TRBD2 (5 bases). Deletions cut 0 bases from V and 8 bases from J, with 15 bases between. This CDR3 contains 14 residues. Germline lookup yields CDR1 GTSNPN and CDR2 SVGIG (reference sequence). CDR3 bases: TGTGCCTGGAGTGTACGGGGTAGTGAGGGTACGCAGTATTTT. Translating gives CAWSVRGSEGTQYF.

This rearrangement joins TRBV30 to TRBJ2-7; maybe TRBD1 (5 bases). Between the trimmed V and J ends, which lost 3 bases and 3 bases, there was a span of 6 bases. The CDR3 has 11 residues. Germline CDR1 and CDR2: GTSNPN and SVGIG (reference sequence). The CDR3 region is CAWRDNYEQYF. The CDR3 bases are TGTGCCTGGAGGGACAACTACGAGCAGTACTTC. Full variable domain (remainder filled in from reference TRBV30 and TRBJ2-7): SQTIHQWPATLVQPVGSPLSLECTVEGTSNPNLYWYRQAAGRGLQLLFYSVGIGQISSEVPQNLSASRPQDRQFILSSKKLLLSDSGFYLCAWRDNYEQYFGPGTRLTVT.

The rearrangement links TRBV10-3 to TRBJ1-1; TRBD1 is a possible D gene (5 bases). V was trimmed by 10 bases and J by 1 base, leaving 16 bases between them. The CDR3 sequence is 14 residues long. Looked up from germline, CDR1 is ENHRY and CDR2 is SYGVKD. This CDR3 reads CATLSRASNTEAFF. The DNA of the CDR3 is TGTGCCACCCTGAGCAGGGCGTCGAACACTGAAGCTTTCTTT.

CDR3 nucleotide sequence: TGTGCCAGCAGCCCAGGGTCCTACGAGCAGTACTTC. It yields the protein CASSPGSYEQYF. This rearrangement joins TRBV14 to TRBJ2-7, with D possibly matching TRBD1 (5 bases). The germline V gene has CDR1 SGHDN and CDR2 FVKESK. This CDR3 is 12 amino acids long. V lost 4 bases and J lost 1, with 5 bases in between.

About this clone: Other DNA sequences in this specimen translate into the identical CDR3. The rearrangement uses TRBV5-1 and TRBJ2-1; 12 nucleotides match TRBD2. CDR1 is SGHRS, CDR2 YFSETQ, per germline. The J segment lost 3 bases and the V segment lost 0 bases, leaving 1 base of the junction unmatched. This CDR3 spans 16 amino acids. CDR3 nucleotide sequence: TGCGCCAGCAGCTTGGGGGGACTAGCGGGCTACAATGAGCAGTTCTTC. Its protein product is CASSLGGLAGYNEQFF.

This rearrangement joins TRBV5-1 to TRBJ2-7; 9 positions agree with TRBD1. Germline V gene sequence: CDR1 SGHRS, CDR2 YFSETQ. The ends lost 1 base at V and 5 bases at J; junction bases unmatched: 4. The CDR3 has 14 residues. CDR3 amino acids: CASSLNRGQDEQYF. CDR3 bases: TGCGCCAGCAGCTTGAACAGGGGGCAGGACGAGCAGTACTTC. Variable domain in full (rest from reference TRBV5-1 and TRBJ2-7): KAGVTQTPRYLIKTRGQQVTLSCSPISGHRSVSWYQQTPGQGLQFLFEYFSETQRNKGNFPGRFSGRQFSNSRSEMNVSTLELGDSALYLCASSLNRGQDEQYFGPGTRLTVT.

The chain employs TRBV28 and TRBJ2-2; weak D call: TRBD1 (6 bases). V lost 8 bases and J 3 bases, leaving 16 bases between the germline ends. Germline CDR1 and CDR2: MDHEN and SYDVKM. The CDR3 sequence is 15 residues long. The CDR3 region is CASLLMTGHTGELFF. DNA of the CDR3: TGTGCCAGCCTCTTAATGACAGGACACACCGGGGAGCTGTTTTTT. Together with reference TRBV28 and TRBJ2-2, the CDR3 gives the full variable domain: DVKVTQSSRYLVKRTGEKVFLECVQDMDHENMFWYRQDPGLGLRLIYFSYDVKMKEKGDIPEGYSVSREKKERFSLILESASTNQTSMYLCASLLMTGHTGELFFGEGSRLTVL.

The CDR3 DNA is TGTGCCAGTAGTACCCAACTAGGGAACACCGGGGAGCTGTTTTTT. This translates into CASSTQLGNTGELFF. V usage is TRBV19 and J usage is TRBJ2-2; possibly TRBD2 for D (5 bases). Germline-derived CDR1 and CDR2 are LNHDA and SQIVND (reference sequence). V lost 4 bases and J lost 1, with 10 bases in between. The CDR3 runs 15 residues. Drawing the rest from reference TRBV19 and TRBJ2-2, the complete variable domain is DGGITQSPKYLFRKEGQNVTLSCEQNLNHDAMYWYRQDPGQGLRLIYYSQIVNDFQKGDIAEGYSVSREKKESFPLTVTSAQKNPTAFYLCASSTQLGNTGELFFGEGSRLTVL.

CDR3 DNA: TGTGCCAGCAGCTTGGGTGGACAGGAGAGCTACGAGCAGTACTTC. This translates into CASSLGGQESYEQYF. The rearrangement joins TRBV5-5 to TRBJ2-7; the match to TRBD1 covers 7 bases. CDR1 is SGHKS, CDR2 YYEKEE, per germline (reference sequence). This CDR3 is built from 15 residues. V lost 0 bases, J lost 3 bases, and 6 bases stayed unmatched.

This clone was picked up a small number of times. The gene calls are TRBV19 and TRBJ1-5, with D possibly being TRBD1 (5 bases). The germline V gene has CDR1 LNHDA and CDR2 SQIVND (reference sequence). The V end was cut by 5 bases, the J end by 7 bases, with 6 bases between. The CDR3 is made up of 11 amino acids. The CDR3 DNA sequence: TGTGCCAGTAGTCAGGGACAGCCCCAGCATTTT. Amino acid sequence: CASSQGQPQHF.

V usage is TRBV6-5 and J usage is TRBJ2-3, with D tentatively TRBD2 (5 bases). The CDR3 covers 14 residues. V lost 0 bases, J lost 7 bases, and 11 bases lay in between. Looked up from germline, CDR1 is MNHEY and CDR2 is SVGAGI. The CDR3 bases are TGTGCCAGCAGTTACTCGAGGGAGTCAAATACGCAGTATTTT. Translated, it gives CASSYSRESNTQYF.

V gene TRBV13 combines with J gene TRBJ2-2; the match to TRBD2 covers 9 bases. Germline CDR1 reads PRHDT; CDR2 reads FYEKMQ (reference sequence). This CDR3 has 17 residues. V lost 4 bases to trimming and J lost 1 base; unmatched junction nucleotides: 7. The CDR3 spells CASSSLEAGGNTGELFF. The CDR3 nucleotides are TGTGCCAGCAGCTCCCTGGAAGCGGGAGGGAACACCGGGGAGCTGTTTTTT.

The rearrangement uses TRBV5-8 and TRBJ1-5; the D is unclear. The CDR3 covers 16 residues. V gave up 1 base and J gave up 3 bases, with 14 bases separating them. CDR1 is SGHTS and CDR2 is YDEGEE in the germline V gene. The CDR3 loop reads CASSLYRPGNNQPQHF. The CDR3 DNA is TGTGCCAGCAGCTTGTATCGACCGGGTAACAATCAGCCCCAGCATTTT.

The CDR3 nucleotides read TGTGCCAGCAGCTTGGGAGGCAGGGGGCTTAATGAGCAGTTCTTC. Protein: CASSLGGRGLNEQFF. The chain recombines TRBV5-4 with TRBJ2-1; 8 bases agree with TRBD1. Looked up from germline, CDR1 is SGHNT and CDR2 is YYREEE (reference sequence). J lost 7 bases, V lost 0 bases, and 6 bases had no gene match. The CDR3 is 15 residues long.

This sequence joins TRBV28 and TRBJ1-2, with D possibly matching TRBD1 (6 bases). Germline V lookup: CDR1 MDHEN, CDR2 SYDVKM. The CDR3 consists of 13 residues. The V and J ends lost 4 bases and 8 bases respectively, with 14 bases between them. The CDR3 sequence is CASSSLGQGGYTF. The DNA of the CDR3 is TGTGCCAGCAGTTCATTGGGACAAGGAGGCTACACCTTC.